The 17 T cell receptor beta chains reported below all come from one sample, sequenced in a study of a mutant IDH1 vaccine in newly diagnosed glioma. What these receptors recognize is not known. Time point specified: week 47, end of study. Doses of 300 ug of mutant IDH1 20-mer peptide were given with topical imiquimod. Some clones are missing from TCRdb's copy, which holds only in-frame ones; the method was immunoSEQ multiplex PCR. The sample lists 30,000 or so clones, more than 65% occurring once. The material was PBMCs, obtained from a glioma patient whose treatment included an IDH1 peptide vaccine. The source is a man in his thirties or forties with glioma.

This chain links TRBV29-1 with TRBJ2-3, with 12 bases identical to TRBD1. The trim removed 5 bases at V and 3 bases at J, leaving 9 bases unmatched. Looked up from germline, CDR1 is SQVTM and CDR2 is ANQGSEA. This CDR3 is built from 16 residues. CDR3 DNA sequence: TGCAGCGTTATCCCCCCGGGACAGGGGGCTACAGATACGCAGTATTTT. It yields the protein CSVIPPGQGATDTQYF.

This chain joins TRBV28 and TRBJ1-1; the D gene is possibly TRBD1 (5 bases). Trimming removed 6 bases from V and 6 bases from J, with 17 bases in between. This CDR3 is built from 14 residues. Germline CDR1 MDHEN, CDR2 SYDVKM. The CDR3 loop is CASRLGAGPSEAFF. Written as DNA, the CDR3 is TGTGCCAGCAGGTTGGGAGCGGGACCATCTGAAGCTTTCTTT.

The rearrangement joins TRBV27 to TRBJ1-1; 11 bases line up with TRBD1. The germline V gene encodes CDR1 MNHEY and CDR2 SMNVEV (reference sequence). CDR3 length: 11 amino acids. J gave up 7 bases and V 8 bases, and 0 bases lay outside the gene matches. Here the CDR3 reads CASGTGGEAFF. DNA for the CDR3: TGTGCCAGCGGGACAGGGGGTGAAGCTTTCTTT.

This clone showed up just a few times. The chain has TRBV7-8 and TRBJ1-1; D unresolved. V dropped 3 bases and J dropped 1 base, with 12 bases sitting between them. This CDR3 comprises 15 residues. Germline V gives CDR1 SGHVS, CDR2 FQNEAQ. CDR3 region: CASSLSRPQNTEAFF. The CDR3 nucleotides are TGTGCCAGCAGCTTGTCGAGACCCCAGAACACTGAAGCTTTCTTT.

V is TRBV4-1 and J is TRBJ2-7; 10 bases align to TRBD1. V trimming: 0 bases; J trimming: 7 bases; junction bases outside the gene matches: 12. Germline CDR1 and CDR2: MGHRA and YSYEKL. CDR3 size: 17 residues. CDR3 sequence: CASSQDDETGGAGEQYF. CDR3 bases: TGCGCCAGCAGCCAAGATGATGAGACAGGGGGCGCGGGGGAGCAGTACTTC.

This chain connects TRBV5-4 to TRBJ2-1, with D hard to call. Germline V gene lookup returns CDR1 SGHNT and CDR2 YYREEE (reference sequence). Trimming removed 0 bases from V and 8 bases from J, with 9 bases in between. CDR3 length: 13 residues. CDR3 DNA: TGTGCCAGCAGCTTGGCTAGGTACGATGAGCAGTTCTTC. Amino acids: CASSLARYDEQFF.

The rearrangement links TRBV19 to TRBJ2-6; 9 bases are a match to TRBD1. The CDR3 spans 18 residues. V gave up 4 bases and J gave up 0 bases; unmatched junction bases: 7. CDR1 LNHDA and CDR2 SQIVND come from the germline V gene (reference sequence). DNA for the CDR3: TGTGCCAGTAGTACCTACGGGACAGGGAACTCTGGGGCCAACGTCCTGACTTTC. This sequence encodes CASSTYGTGNSGANVLTF.

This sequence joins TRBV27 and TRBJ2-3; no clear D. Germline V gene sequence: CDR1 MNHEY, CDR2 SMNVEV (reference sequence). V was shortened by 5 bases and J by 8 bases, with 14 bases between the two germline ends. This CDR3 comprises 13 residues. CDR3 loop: CASSPRAHGTQYF. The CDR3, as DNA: TGTGCCAGCAGTCCTAGAGCTCATGGTACGCAGTATTTT.

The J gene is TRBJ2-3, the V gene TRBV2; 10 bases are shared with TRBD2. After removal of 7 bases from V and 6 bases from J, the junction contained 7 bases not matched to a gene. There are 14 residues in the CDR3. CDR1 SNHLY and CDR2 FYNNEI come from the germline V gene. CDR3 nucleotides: TGTGCCAGCAACAGCGGGGGGGAGGGTGATACGCAGTATTTT. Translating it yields CASNSGGEGDTQYF.

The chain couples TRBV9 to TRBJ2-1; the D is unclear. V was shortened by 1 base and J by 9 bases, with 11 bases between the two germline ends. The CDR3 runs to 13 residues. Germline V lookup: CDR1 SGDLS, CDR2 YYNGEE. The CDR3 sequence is CASSVYGVGEQFF. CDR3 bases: TGTGCCAGCAGCGTATACGGTGTAGGTGAGCAGTTCTTC.

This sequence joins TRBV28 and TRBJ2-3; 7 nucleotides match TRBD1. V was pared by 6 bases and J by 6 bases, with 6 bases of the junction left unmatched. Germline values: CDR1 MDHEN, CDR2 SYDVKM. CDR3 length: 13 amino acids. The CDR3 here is CASRATGDDTQYF. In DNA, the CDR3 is TGTGCCAGCAGGGCCACAGGGGACGATACGCAGTATTTT.

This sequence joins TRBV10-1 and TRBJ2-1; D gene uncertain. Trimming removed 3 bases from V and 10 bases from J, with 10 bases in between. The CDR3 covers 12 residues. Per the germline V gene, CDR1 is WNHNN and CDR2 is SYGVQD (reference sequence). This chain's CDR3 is CASSEGQTEQFF. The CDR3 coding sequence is TGCGCCAGCAGTGAAGGGCAGACCGAGCAGTTCTTC.

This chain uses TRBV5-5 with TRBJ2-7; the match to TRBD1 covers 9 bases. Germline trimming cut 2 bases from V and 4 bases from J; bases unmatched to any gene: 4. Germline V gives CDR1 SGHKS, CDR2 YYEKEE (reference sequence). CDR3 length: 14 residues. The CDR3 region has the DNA TGTGCCAGCAGCTTCGGGACAGGGCCATACGAGCAGTACTTC. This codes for CASSFGTGPYEQYF.

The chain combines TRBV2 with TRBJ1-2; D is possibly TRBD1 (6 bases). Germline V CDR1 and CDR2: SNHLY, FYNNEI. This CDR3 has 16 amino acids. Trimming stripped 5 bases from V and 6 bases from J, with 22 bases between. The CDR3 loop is CASSYTQGSVSHGYTF. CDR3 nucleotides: TGTGCCAGCAGTTACACGCAGGGGTCCGTTAGCCATGGCTACACCTTC.

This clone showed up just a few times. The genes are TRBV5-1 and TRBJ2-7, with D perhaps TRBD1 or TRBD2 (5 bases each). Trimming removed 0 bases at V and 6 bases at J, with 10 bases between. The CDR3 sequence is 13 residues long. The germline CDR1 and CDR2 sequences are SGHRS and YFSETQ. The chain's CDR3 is CASSLAPGSEQYF. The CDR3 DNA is TGCGCCAGCAGCTTGGCCCCAGGGAGCGAGCAGTACTTC.

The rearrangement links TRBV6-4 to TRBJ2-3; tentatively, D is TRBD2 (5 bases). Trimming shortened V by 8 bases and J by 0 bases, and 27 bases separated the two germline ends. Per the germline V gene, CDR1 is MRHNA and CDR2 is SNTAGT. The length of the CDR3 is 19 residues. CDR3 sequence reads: CASVRYRGLTRPSTDTQYF. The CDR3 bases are TGTGCCAGCGTTAGGTATCGAGGACTTACTAGACCTAGCACAGATACGCAGTATTTT.

This CDR3 reads CSASFAEYTF. For the CDR3, the DNA is TGCAGTGCTAGTTTCGCTGAATACACCTTC. V gene TRBV20-1 combines with J gene TRBJ1-2; D unclear. The V gene's germline CDR1 is DFQATT and CDR2 SNEGSKA (reference sequence). With 3 bases removed from V and 11 bases from J, the gap between germline ends came to 10 bases. This CDR3 region has 10 residues.